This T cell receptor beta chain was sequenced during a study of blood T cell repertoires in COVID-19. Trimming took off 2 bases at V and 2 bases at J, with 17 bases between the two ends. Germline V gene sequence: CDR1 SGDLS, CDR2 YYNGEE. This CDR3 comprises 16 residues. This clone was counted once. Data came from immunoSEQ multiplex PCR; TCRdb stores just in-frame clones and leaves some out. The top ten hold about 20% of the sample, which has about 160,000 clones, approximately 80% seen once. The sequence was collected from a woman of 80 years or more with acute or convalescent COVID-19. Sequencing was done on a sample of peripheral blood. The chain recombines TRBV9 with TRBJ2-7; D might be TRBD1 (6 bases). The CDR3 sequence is CASSVRAGDLAYEQYF. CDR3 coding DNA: TGTGCCAGCAGCGTCCGAGCAGGGGATTTAGCCTACGAGCAGTACTTC.